What follows are 14 T cell receptor beta chains derived from one specimen sequenced in a study of cytomegalovirus exposure and HLA in healthy donors (TCRdb year 2017). Libraries were prepared through the immunoSEQ multiplex PCR assay. The multiplex PCR relied on a mix of 60 forward primers for TCR Vbeta segments and 13 reverse primers for TCR Jbeta segments. TCRdb limited this immuneACCESS table to in-frame rearrangements with V and J called. A share of clones is missing; checked studies link under half to unresolved V genes, and the rest is unexplained. Recorded for this sample are 200,000 or so clones; approximately 78% of them occurred a single time. 2.9% of the sample is in the top ten clones. Sample: PBMCs. These receptors all come from a young man in good health and CMV-seronegative.

The chain has TRBV4-1 and TRBJ2-3; TRBD2 might be the D (6 bases). The V end was cut by 1 base, the J end by 2 bases, with 13 bases between. From germline, CDR1 is MGHRA and CDR2 YSYEKL. The CDR3 has 16 residues. For the CDR3, the DNA is TGCGCCAGCAGCCAAGGGCGGGACTCCCTCACAGATACGCAGTATTTT. Translated: CASSQGRDSLTDTQYF.

The chain joins TRBV10-3 to TRBJ2-7; 8 nucleotides line up with TRBD2. Germline CDR1 ENHRY, CDR2 SYGVKD. V was pared by 10 bases and J by 5 bases, with 10 bases of the junction left unmatched. The CDR3 consists of 13 residues. CDR3 sequence: CATGTRPYNEQYF. The CDR3 coding sequence is TGTGCCACGGGGACTAGGCCCTACAACGAGCAGTACTTC.

J is TRBJ2-7 and V is TRBV5-5, with TRBD2 matching 9 bases. The CDR3 is 15 amino acids. Germline CDR1 SGHKS, CDR2 YYEKEE (reference sequence). J was trimmed by 4 bases and V by 0 bases; bases with no gene match: 5. This CDR3 reads CASSLGAGGPYEQYF. The CDR3 nucleotides are TGTGCCAGCAGCTTGGGGGCGGGGGGGCCGTACGAGCAGTACTTC. Variable domain in full (rest from reference TRBV5-5 and TRBJ2-7): DAGVTQSPTHLIKTRGQQVTLRCSPISGHKSVSWYQQVLGQGPQFIFQYYEKEERGRGNFPDRFSARQFPNYSSELNVNALLLGDSALYLCASSLGAGGPYEQYFGPGTRLTVT.

The CDR3 spells CASRDTGAGYGYTF. CDR3 DNA sequence: TGTGCCAGCAGAGACACAGGGGCGGGCTATGGCTACACCTTC. V and J are TRBV2 and TRBJ1-2, with TRBD1 matching 7 bases. Germline CDR1 is SNHLY and CDR2 is FYNNEI. The CDR3 length is 14 residues. Losses at the gene ends were 6 bases for V and 4 bases for J; bases not matched to a gene: 8.

The chain links TRBV6-5 to TRBJ1-6; maybe TRBD1 (5 bases). Germline CDR1 reads MNHEY; CDR2 reads SVGAGI. This CDR3 contains 15 residues. Trimming shortened V by 8 bases and J by 4 bases, and 15 bases separated the two germline ends. For the CDR3, the DNA is TGTGCCAGCGGACCCAGGGCCCCTTATAATTCACCCCTCCACTTT. Its translation: CASGPRAPYNSPLHF.

Concerning this clone itself: In the same sample, other DNA sequences code for this CDR3. The chain employs TRBV5-1 and TRBJ2-1, with 8 bases fitting TRBD2. The CDR3 has 15 residues. Losses at the gene ends were 5 bases for V and 4 bases for J; bases not matched to a gene: 8. Germline V gene data show CDR1 as SGHRS and CDR2 as YFSETQ. The CDR3 bases are TGCGCCAGCAGTCTAAGCGGGGGATCTTACAATGAGCAGTTCTTC. It translates to CASSLSGGSYNEQFF.

This chain uses TRBV2 with TRBJ1-1, with D possibly matching TRBD1 (5 bases). Germline CDR1 reads SNHLY; CDR2 reads FYNNEI. This CDR3 region has 14 residues. V lost 2 bases to trimming and J lost 4 bases, with 11 bases between them. The CDR3 DNA is TGTGCCAGCAGTGAAATTGGGGGACTCACTGAAGCTTTCTTT. Translated, it gives CASSEIGGLTEAFF.

The chain recombines TRBV6-1 with TRBJ2-3, with TRBD2 identical over 9 bases. The V and J ends lost 4 bases and 2 bases, in that order; junction bases with no gene match: 10. Germline loops: CDR1 MNHNS, CDR2 SASEGT. This CDR3 comprises 17 residues. The CDR3 is CASSASSGALLTDTQYF. Here the CDR3 DNA reads TGTGCCAGCAGTGCGTCTAGCGGGGCTCTACTCACAGATACGCAGTATTTT.

The rearrangement uses TRBV7-9 and TRBJ2-7; weak D call: TRBD1 (5 bases). The CDR3 spans 13 residues. V lost 5 bases to trimming and J lost 1 base, with 9 bases between them. Germline V lookup: CDR1 SEHNR, CDR2 FQNEAQ (reference sequence). DNA of the CDR3: TGTGCCAGCAGCGGCAGGGTTTCCTACGAGCAGTACTTC. Translation: CASSGRVSYEQYF.

The rearrangement joins TRBV21-1 to TRBJ2-5; the listed D gene, TRBD1, was not tested against the DNA. The DNA matches TRBJ2-7 better at its end, which makes the J call doubtful. TRBV21-1 is a recognized pseudogene. The CDR3 length is 14 residues. The CDR3 sequence is CASSKSIRPYEQYF. The CDR3 region has the DNA TGTGCCAGCAGCAAATCGATCAGGCCCTACGAGCAGTACTTC.

This chain joins TRBV11-3 and TRBJ2-3; tentatively, D is TRBD2 (6 bases). Trimming took 4 bases from V and 0 from J, leaving 11 bases between them. This CDR3 contains 15 residues. Germline V gene sequence: CDR1 SGHNT, CDR2 YENEEA. The CDR3 DNA follows: TGTGCCAGCAGCTGGGACGGGACTAGCACAGATACGCAGTATTTT. Encoded protein: CASSWDGTSTDTQYF.

The gene calls are TRBV28 and TRBJ2-3; the match to TRBD2 covers 10 bases. V was pared by 5 bases and J by 3 bases, with 8 bases of the junction left unmatched. From germline, CDR1 is MDHEN and CDR2 SYDVKM. The CDR3 is 16 residues long. The CDR3 loop reads CASSLAGVSKTDTQYF. The CDR3 DNA reads as TGTGCCAGCAGTCTAGCGGGGGTCTCTAAAACAGATACGCAGTATTTT.

The chain recombines TRBV19 with TRBJ2-5; D possibly corresponds to TRBD2 (7 bases). Trimming cost V 7 bases and J 2 bases, with 14 bases left between them. The V gene's germline CDR1 is LNHDA and CDR2 SQIVND (reference sequence). The CDR3 covers 14 residues. The CDR3 DNA sequence: TGTGCCAGTAAAGGCGGGGGCCTTCAAGAGACCCAGTACTTC. Encoded protein: CASKGGGLQETQYF.

The rearrangement uses TRBV13 and TRBJ2-2; TRBD2 matches 11 bases. The CDR3 covers 15 residues. V lost 4 bases to trimming and J lost 5 bases; unmatched junction nucleotides: 3. Per the germline V gene, CDR1 is PRHDT and CDR2 is FYEKMQ (reference sequence). CDR3 loop: CASSSLAGGTGELFF. The CDR3, as DNA: TGTGCCAGCAGCTCGCTAGCGGGGGGTACCGGGGAGCTGTTTTTT.